This TCR beta chain was documented in a study of cytomegalovirus exposure and HLA in healthy donors (dated by TCRdb to about 2017). As for the study more broadly: In an earlier analysis of 587 of the donors, 276 Gb of sequence data and some 120 million unique TCR beta sequences from 150 million to 200 million T cells were reported. A handful of DR-DQ haplotypes were treated as single units for association and clustering because of strong linkage in the cohort. The study used immunosequencing to profile the T cell repertoires of under 700 subjects and linked those repertoires to cytomegalovirus serostatus. A later genetic analysis used genome-wide SNP genotypes for about 65% of the 666 donors, treating that subset as a discovery cohort. Among 398 genotyped donors of the cohort, an average of roughly 230,000 unique TCR beta nucleotide sequences was sequenced per donor, of which roughly 18% were non-productive. Both class I and class II loci were covered by HLA typing, at four-digit resolution. Rather than drawing on any new phenotypic data, the later analysis identified candidate immune exposures from TCR beta sequences and the way those sequences occurred across donors. The genetic ancestry cluster associated with self-reported Caucasian donors included around four fifths of the approximately 430 genotyped donors. To predict cytomegalovirus infection status, the study brought together high-throughput TCR immunosequencing, statistical association of individual TCRs with disease status, and machine learning. The aim of the study was to test whether cataloging public T cell receptors could identify signatures of past pathogen exposure. Typing coverage varied by locus: roughly 620-640 donors for A, B, C, DRB1 and DQB1; approximately 560 for DQA1; over 600 for DPA1; roughly 470 for DPB1. To decide whether each TCR beta V gene segment behaved as functional or pseudogenic, an earlier analysis of approximately 590 of the donors relied on high-throughput TCR beta sequencing. Donor age, sex, ethnicity and CMV serostatus were compiled alongside the repertoire data. In addition to the first cohort of several hundred subjects, a separate validation cohort of 130 or so different subjects was used. A later analysis re-examined previously published TCR beta repertoires from several hundred donors and added high-resolution HLA genotyping to investigate patterns of TCR occurrence. Every discovery cohort repertoire had been produced on one sequencing platform. Approximately 310 gigabases of sequencing data and some 85 million unique TCR sequences were included in an early release covering 550 to 800 HLA-typed donors.

The cohort consisted of hundreds of healthy bone marrow donors. All cohort members were sampled while nominally healthy, although unrecorded immune exposures were likely present. The donor tested CMV seropositive and was one of the 289 seropositive cohort members. A peripheral blood sample was collected from each donor, and TCR beta sequencing was performed on peripheral blood mononuclear cells. Genomic DNA was extracted from the blood cell samples with the Qiagen DNeasy Blood Extraction Kit. The junction shows trimming of 0 bases on V and 7 bases on J, and the gene matches do not reach 2 bases of it. The CDR3 numbers 14 residues from cysteine through phenylalanine. Only the CDR3 portion is preserved as DNA: 42 bases, with reading frame beginning at the first base. From a lookup of the germline V gene, CDR1 and CDR2 are MNHEY and SVGAGI. The library was made by the immunoSEQ multiplex PCR assay. For the multiplex PCR, a mixture combining 60 forward primers for TCR Vbeta segments and 13 reverse primers for TCR Jbeta segments was used. A multiplex PCR assay on genomic DNA amplified the CDR3 region of rearranged TCR beta genes. On the Illumina HiSeq System, the amplified TCR beta libraries were sequenced as 87-base-pair reads. In the source study's methods: In a later analysis, around 80 million unique TCR beta chains were counted across the roughly 670 repertoires, and roughly 11 million of these chains were shared by at least two donors. Raw reads were error-corrected and collapsed into unique sequences by a nearest-neighbor algorithm in which closely related sequences were merged to remove PCR and sequencing errors. To assign V, D and J gene segments, CDR3 sequences were aligned to IMGT reference sequences. For a sequence to be retained, a match of at least six nucleotides to both a V gene segment and a J gene segment was required. Rearrangements were called productive when the CDR3 lacked stop codons and stayed in frame with V and J; all others were non-productive. CDR3 was defined according to IMGT convention as the region running from the second conserved V-encoded cysteine to the conserved J-encoded phenylalanine. Sequences without an unambiguous match to a single V gene segment were excluded from the earlier analysis of about 600 of the donors. In an earlier analysis of approximately 500 of the donors, a V segment was called functional when productive rearrangements were above 56.7%, and segregating when the standard deviation between donors exceeded 5%. A statistical classification framework was built to diagnose cytomegalovirus status from the catalog of TCR beta chain sequences. V and J gene assignment, in a later analysis, came from comparing TCR nucleotide sequences with IMGT/GENE-DB human TR gene sequences. A later analysis assigned CDR3 sequences and most-parsimonious VDJ recombination scenarios with the TCRdist pipeline. In a later analysis, each TCR beta chain was defined by its CDR3 amino acid sequence together with its V-gene family, and reads without a unique V-gene family were excluded. To address suspected cross-contamination and a sequencing artifact, a later analysis removed 550 to 750 highly shared, low-generation-probability nucleotide sequences. For each public chain, a later analysis derived a clonal expansion index from normalized ranks of inferred template counts within each repertoire. In a later analysis, generation probabilities were computed using a VDJ recombination model fitted to out-of-frame rearrangements, and the results were checked against IGoR. A later analysis scored TCR-TCR, TCR-HLA and TCR-CMV co-occurrence with hypergeometric tests, applying a repertoire-size bias correction to TCR pairs. To estimate false discovery rates, a later analysis permuted the HLA or CMV assignments 20 times. In a later analysis, co-occurring TCRs were grouped using DBSCAN, and TCRdist sequence similarity was added for clustering within HLA-allele-positive subsets. Repertoires with fewer than 30,000 or more than 120,000 public chains were left out of co-occurrence clustering, as were roughly five repertoires with anomalous nucleotide sharing. Imported from immuneACCESS, the table was reduced by TCRdb to in-frame sequences with V and J called. These copies leave out some clones; in studies compared against another copy, an unresolved V gene accounts for under half, and the cause of the remainder is not known. V and J calls and clone size come straight from that table; D and trimming were deduced from the DNA. The sample table holds about 170,000 clones, of which about 85% were seen once. Of the sample, over 2% falls within the top ten clones.

What the study reported, not specific to this receptor: A later genetic analysis associated a missense DCLRE1C variant with V-gene and J-gene trimming of TCR beta chains, and an independent cohort replicated the association. The classifier was reported to diagnose cytomegalovirus status with high specificity and sensitivity in both the original cohort and the validation cohort. Correlated functional status among segregating V segments might reflect linkage disequilibrium, but an unknown experimental factor could not be ruled out. Because HLA typing was missing for some donors at each locus, association tests included only the typed subset. Some IMGT-functional V segments, including TRBV6-2 and TRBV6-3, could not be distinguished by the 87-base-pair reads and were therefore excluded. A cluster of highly shared sequence variants was judged likely to be a technical artifact of the sequencing pipeline. A later analysis found that HLA-associated TCR beta chains were more clonally expanded and had lower generation probabilities than equally common non-associated chains. A later analysis found that most CMV-associated TCR beta chains appeared HLA-restricted, with HLA associations seemingly driven largely by CMV exposure. Because counts were too low, some 17 rarely observed V segments, including chromosome 9 orphons, were left out of the earlier analysis of over 550 of the donors. In a later analysis, several top co-occurrence clusters were reported to appear linked to parvovirus B19, influenza, CMV and Epstein-Barr virus. A later analysis found that TCR association rates varied across HLA loci, with DRB1 alleles showing the most associated TCRs and HLA-C alleles the fewest. A further reported finding was that TCR beta sequences accurately predicted the HLA-A and HLA-B alleles for most subjects in the first cohort. The study gave a list of around 170 TCR beta chains associated with cytomegalovirus. Compared with the approximately 720-donor mean, donors in an Asian-associated ancestry cluster had fewer N-insertions in productive TCRs, according to a later genetic analysis. In an earlier analysis of about 600 of the donors, most TCR beta V segments appeared in productive rearrangements about 87% or about 30% of the time, broadly matching IMGT annotations. According to the authors, the approach could potentially be generalized to other disease states and immunological phenotypes. The presence/absence analyses assumed that sequencing depth was roughly uniform across donors, and that assumption may not be true. CMV serostatus was the only immune exposure information available for the cohort. Specific HLA alleles were associated with about 17,000 TCR beta sequences at a false discovery rate of 0.05 in a later analysis. Strong co-occurrence of HLA alleles, especially DR and DQ, made assigning TCR associations to individual alleles difficult. This cohort had only TCR beta chains sequenced, and the lack of alpha or paired-chain data limited which features could be detected. While some public TCRs were present in many individuals, most TCR sequences turned up only very rarely across donors. A few of the identified cytomegalovirus-associated TCR beta chains were confirmed in vitro to be specific for cytomegalovirus antigens.

In the case of this clone: The antigen it recognizes is unknown. Qualities for individual bases were not recorded, and no much larger clone is one base off.

The clonotype was recovered from a man aged 25 to 45 in good health and CMV-seropositive. Sequencing was done on a sample of PBMCs. The chain uses TRBV6-5 and TRBJ2-2; 7 central nucleotides agree with TRBD1. The CDR3 corresponds to CASSYSTGYGELFF. In nucleotide form, the sequence is TGTGCCAGCAGTTACTCGACAGGGTACGGGGAGCTGTTTTTT.